A single sample is the source of the 8 T cell receptor beta chains below, sequenced in a study of cytomegalovirus exposure and HLA in healthy donors. Amplification used 60 Vbeta primers and 13 Jbeta primers. Produced via immunoSEQ multiplex PCR; TCRdb's table is partial and in-frame only. Among tens of thousands of clones, about 72% were seen once, and the ten largest hold less than 10%. Material: PBMCs. The receptors here all came from a woman in her 30s in good health and CMV-seropositive.

The chain employs TRBV5-1 and TRBJ2-7, with D maybe TRBD2 (6 bases). Germline-derived CDR1 and CDR2 are SGHRS and YFSETQ. Trimming left V 2 bases short and J 1 base short, with 10 bases between. The CDR3 is 14 residues long. CDR3 amino acids: CASSFGGGSYEQYF. In DNA, the CDR3 is TGCGCCAGCAGCTTCGGCGGAGGGTCCTACGAGCAGTACTTC.

The rearrangement uses TRBV19 and TRBJ1-2; 7 bases map to TRBD1. This CDR3 has 15 amino acids. The V gene end was trimmed by 5 bases and the J gene end by 8 bases; junction bases not matched to a gene: 14. Per germline, CDR1 LNHDA and CDR2 SQIVND (reference sequence). In DNA form, the CDR3 reads TGTGCCAGTAGTCCGACGACAGGGCTGTCGATCGGCTACACCTTC. Its translation is CASSPTTGLSIGYTF.

J is TRBJ2-5 and V is TRBV5-4; 8 bases align to TRBD1. Germline CDR1 and CDR2: SGHNT and YYREEE (reference sequence). The CDR3 totals 15 residues. With V trimmed by 0 bases and J by 4 bases, 5 bases remained unmatched. The CDR3: CASSLGDRRGETQYF. The CDR3 bases are TGTGCCAGCAGCTTGGGGGACAGGAGAGGAGAGACCCAGTACTTC.

The J gene is TRBJ1-3, the V gene TRBV10-3; a weak D match, TRBD1 (6 bases). The CDR3 is 14 amino acids. The germline V gene has CDR1 ENHRY and CDR2 SYGVKD. V shed 6 bases and J shed 2 bases, with 11 bases lying between them. In nucleotides, the CDR3 is TGTGCCATCAGAGGGGACAAAACTGGAAACACCATATATTTT. Translated: CAIRGDKTGNTIYF.

The chain employs TRBV18 and TRBJ1-5; perhaps TRBD1 as D (5 bases). V lost 2 bases and J lost 7, with 9 bases in between. The germline gives CDR1 KGHSH, CDR2 LQKENI. The CDR3 extends over 13 amino acids. The CDR3: CASSPGRDQPQHF. For the CDR3, the DNA is TGTGCCAGCTCACCAGGGAGGGACCAGCCCCAGCATTTT.

The chain links TRBV9 to TRBJ2-3; 7 nucleotides match TRBD2. Germline V gives CDR1 SGDLS, CDR2 YYNGEE. Germline trimming cut 8 bases from V and 4 bases from J; bases unmatched to any gene: 4. This CDR3 contains 12 residues. CDR3 in amino acids: CASAGVADTQYF. The DNA of the CDR3 is TGTGCCAGTGCGGGGGTTGCAGATACGCAGTATTTT.

V and J are TRBV4-2 and TRBJ2-3; D ambiguous. The V gene lost 2 bases and the J gene lost 4 bases, with 7 bases spanning the gap. The CDR3 has 13 residues. The germline V gene encodes CDR1 LGHNA and CDR2 YNFKEQ. CDR3: CASSQLTPDTQYF. The CDR3 DNA sequence: TGTGCCAGCAGCCAATTAACACCAGATACGCAGTATTTT.

The J gene is TRBJ2-5, the V gene TRBV6-5, with TRBD2 identical over 9 bases. The J call may be mistaken, given a closer DNA end match to TRBJ2-7. This CDR3 is 16 amino acids long. The germline CDR1 and CDR2 sequences are MNHEY and SVGAGI. The CDR3 coding sequence is TGTGCCAGCAGTTATAACCCACCGCGGGAGGGCTACGAGCAGTACTTC. Its translation: CASSYNPPREGYEQYF.